This T cell receptor (beta chain) was recovered during a study of T cell responses to AZD1222 COVID-19 vaccine. TCRdb's table, derived via immunoSEQ multiplex PCR, lists solely in-frame clones and lacks some. The sample holds roughly 93,000 clones; roughly 89% are singletons and the top ten take less than 6%. Remarks on this clone: Its antigen is not identified.

Study conclusions and caveats: Only five to seven AZD1222 recipients were seropositive at baseline. Clonal diversity was possibly underestimated, and the donors were mostly white British, with more females. Only after the peak T cell response were repertoires sampled. Targets within unmutated variant regions were reportedly found for nearly half of spike-specific TCRs.

The sample here was peripheral blood, taken 28 days after the second AZD1222 dose. This receptor was obtained from an adult who received the AZD1222 COVID-19 vaccine.

CDR3 sequence reads: CASSYGVYNEQFF. In DNA form, the CDR3 reads TGTGCCAGCAGTTACGGGGTGTACAATGAGCAGTTCTTC. V and J are TRBV6-5 and TRBJ2-1, with D hard to call. CDR1 and CDR2 (germline): MNHEY, SVGAGI. The CDR3 is 13 residues long. V dropped 2 bases and J dropped 4 bases, with 6 bases sitting between them.